The 21 T cell receptor beta chains in this list originate from one sample, sequenced in a study of T cell repertoires in cytomegalovirus infection. Each CDR3 protein is one row after TCRdb ran MiXCR on the reads. Found here are fewer than 300,000 distinct CDR3 sequences, roughly 25% of them singletons; the top ten hold over 11%. The sample taken for sequencing was PBMCs. These receptors all stem from a human donor in good health (CMV status not recorded). Some clones in this sample may be carry-over from other donors' samples.

In this sample, this clonotype turned up many times. The chain has TRBV7-2 and TRBJ2-7; D is unresolved. The ends were cut back, 1 base at V and 4 bases at J, with 5 bases in the middle. Per the germline V gene, CDR1 is SGHTA and CDR2 is FQGNSA. This CDR3 is built from 12 residues. CDR3 sequence (DNA): TGTGCCAGCAGCTTAGTCGCTTACGAGCAGTACTTC. It encodes CASSLVAYEQYF.

This clonotype was recorded at least ten times. The J gene is TRBJ1-1, the V gene TRBV7-2; no definite D call. Trimming removed 2 bases from V and 6 bases from J, with 7 bases in between. The CDR3 is made up of 12 amino acids. CDR1 is SGHTA, CDR2 FQGNSA, per germline. DNA for the CDR3: TGTGCCAGCAGCTTATCACGGGCTGAAGCTTTCTTT. Translating gives CASSLSRAEAFF.

This clonotype was counted only a few times. The rearrangement links TRBV5-1 to TRBJ2-3; 9 nucleotides agree with TRBD1. CDR3 length equals 19 residues. J gave up 1 base and V 3 bases, and 15 bases lay outside the gene matches. Per the germline V gene, CDR1 is SGHRS and CDR2 is YFSETQ. The CDR3 DNA follows: TGCGCCAGCAGCTCTGTACTGCAACAGGGGGCGTATGGCACAGATACGCAGTATTTT. It translates to CASSSVLQQGAYGTDTQYF.

This clonotype was detected only a few times. V usage is TRBV6-6 and J usage is TRBJ1-1; no reliable D call. The V and J ends lost 5 bases and 11 bases respectively, with 12 bases between them. The CDR3 has 11 amino acids. The V gene's germline CDR1 is MNHNY and CDR2 SVGAGI (reference sequence). The CDR3 reads CASSDMVKAFF. Here the CDR3 DNA reads TGTGCCAGCAGTGATATGGTGAAGGCTTTCTTT.

This clonotype was observed a few times. The chain combines TRBV28 with TRBJ1-1; the match to TRBD1 covers 7 bases. This CDR3 comprises 16 residues. Unmatched junction bases numbered 10, after V lost 6 bases and J lost 0 bases. The V gene's germline CDR1 is MDHEN and CDR2 SYDVKM. The DNA for the CDR3 is TGTGCCAGCAGCTGGACTGCGGGACAGATGAACACTGAAGCTTTCTTT. It specifies CASSWTAGQMNTEAFF.

The genes are TRBV6-5 and TRBJ2-2, with 12 bases matching TRBD2. V was pared by 5 bases and J by 5 bases, with 3 bases of the junction left unmatched. CDR3 size: 15 residues. Looked up from germline, CDR1 is MNHEY and CDR2 is SVGAGI. The CDR3 DNA follows: TGTGCCAGCAGTCGGACTAGCGGGAAAACCGGGGAGCTGTTTTTT. Translating gives CASSRTSGKTGELFF.

This clonotype occurred a few times. V gene TRBV6-5 combines with J gene TRBJ2-1; 7 positions agree with TRBD1. The trim removed 5 bases at V and 6 bases at J, leaving 7 bases unmatched. The germline CDR1 and CDR2 sequences are MNHEY and SVGAGI. The CDR3 is made up of 14 amino acids. The CDR3 loop reads CASSPGTAVNEQFF. As DNA, the CDR3 is TGTGCCAGCAGTCCCGGGACAGCAGTCAATGAGCAGTTCTTC.

J is TRBJ1-4 and V is TRBV28; D possibly corresponds to TRBD1 (5 bases). The V end was cut by 4 bases, the J end by 6 bases, with 9 bases between. CDR3 length: 13 amino acids. CDR1 is MDHEN, CDR2 SYDVKM, per germline. As DNA, the CDR3 is TGTGCCAGCAGTTATGGGGGGGATGAAAAACTGTTTTTT. This encodes CASSYGGDEKLFF. Supplemented by reference TRBV28 and TRBJ1-4, the full variable domain reads DVKVTQSSRYLVKRTGEKVFLECVQDMDHENMFWYRQDPGLGLRLIYFSYDVKMKEKGDIPEGYSVSREKKERFSLILESASTNQTSMYLCASSYGGDEKLFFGSGTQLSVL.

The table lists this clonotype with a few counts. The chain combines TRBV6-6 with TRBJ1-5, with D maybe TRBD1 (6 bases). V was shortened by 5 bases and J by 7 bases, with 18 bases between the two germline ends. Germline CDR1 reads MNHNY; CDR2 reads SVGAGI (reference sequence). The CDR3 consists of 15 residues. CDR3 bases: TGTGCCAGCAGTCAAAACAGGGATTCAGGGCAGCCCCAGCATTTT. Translated: CASSQNRDSGQPQHF.

This clonotype was seen a handful of times. The chain uses TRBV6-8 and TRBJ2-3; TRBD2 matches 9 bases. The germline CDR1 and CDR2 sequences are MNHGY and SAAAGT. The CDR3 contains 16 residues. The V segment lost 0 bases and the J segment 5 bases; nucleotides outside the gene matches: 6. The CDR3 sequence: CASSYSVVAGVDTQYF. The CDR3 DNA is TGTGCCAGCAGTTACTCGGTAGTAGCGGGAGTAGATACGCAGTATTTT.

This chain joins TRBV7-2 and TRBJ2-1, with TRBD2 matching over 8 bases. The J segment lost 2 bases and the V segment lost 5 bases, leaving 8 bases of the junction unmatched. Germline V gene data show CDR1 as SGHTA and CDR2 as FQGNSA. The CDR3 has 16 residues. The CDR3 DNA reads TGTGCCAGCAGCCCTGACGGGGGGGGTACCTACAATGAGCAGTTCTTC. Encoded protein: CASSPDGGGTYNEQFF.

This clonotype has more than one count but fewer than ten. The chain has TRBV24-1 and TRBJ2-1; D is possibly TRBD2 (6 bases). The V gene lost 1 base and the J gene lost 5 bases, with 11 bases spanning the gap. Germline CDR1 and CDR2: KGHDR and SFDVKD. This CDR3 contains 15 residues. The CDR3 spells CATSDFGTVDNEQFF. CDR3 nucleotide sequence: TGTGCCACCAGTGATTTCGGGACTGTTGACAATGAGCAGTTCTTC.

This clonotype was seen many times. CDR3: CASSLNRGSYNEQFF. In nucleotides, the CDR3 is TGTGCCAGCAGCTTAAACAGGGGCTCCTACAATGAGCAGTTCTTC. V and J are TRBV7-2 and TRBJ2-1, with 7 bases aligning to TRBD1. Germline CDR1 reads SGHTA; CDR2 reads FQGNSA. V dropped 2 bases and J dropped 0; count of bases not matched to a gene: 1. The CDR3 spans 15 residues.

V gene TRBV6-2 or TRBV6-3 combines with J gene TRBJ2-1, with TRBD2 identical over 9 bases. The germline V gene has CDR1 MNHEY and CDR2 SVGEGT. The CDR3 runs to 15 residues. V lost 7 bases, J lost 3 bases, and 7 bases stayed unmatched. CDR3: CASISGSGSYNEQFF. CDR3 DNA: TGTGCCAGCATTTCGGGTAGCGGGAGCTACAATGAGCAGTTCTTC.

The chain joins TRBV7-9 to TRBJ2-7; TRBD2 matches 8 bases. The CDR3 extends over 15 amino acids. V shed 2 bases, J shed 5 bases, and the junction held 8 bases outside the gene matches. From germline, CDR1 is SEHNR and CDR2 FQNEAQ (reference sequence). The CDR3 DNA sequence: TGTGCCAGCAGCTTATCCGGGAGGGTGGGCGACGAGCAGTACTTC. Encoded protein: CASSLSGRVGDEQYF.

The J gene is TRBJ1-1, the V gene TRBV18, with no clear D. The germline V gene encodes CDR1 KGHSH and CDR2 LQKENI. Trimming stripped 5 bases from V and 2 bases from J, with 9 bases between. The CDR3 extends over 13 amino acids. The CDR3 sequence is CASSELINTEAFF. In DNA, the CDR3 is TGTGCCAGCTCAGAACTCATAAACACTGAAGCTTTCTTT.

This clonotype was found a few times. This chain connects TRBV6-2 or TRBV6-3 to TRBJ2-1; the D is unclear. The CDR3 is 14 amino acids. The germline V gene encodes CDR1 MNHEY and CDR2 SVGEGT. V shed 0 bases and J shed 9 bases, with 12 bases lying between them. CDR3 coding DNA: TGTGCCAGCAGTTACTCCTTGACCACGGGTGAGCAGTTCTTC. Protein product: CASSYSLTTGEQFF.

This chain connects TRBV7-2 to TRBJ2-1; 10 bases are shared with TRBD1. The CDR3 totals 14 residues. J gave up 10 bases and V 4 bases, and 7 bases lay outside the gene matches. Germline V gives CDR1 SGHTA, CDR2 FQGNSA. CDR3 amino acids: CASSSLGGQGEQFF. The CDR3 DNA reads as TGTGCCAGCAGCTCATTGGGGGGACAGGGGGAGCAGTTCTTC.

The chain has TRBV28 and TRBJ1-5, with D maybe TRBD1 (6 bases). The germline V gene encodes CDR1 MDHEN and CDR2 SYDVKM. The ends were cut back, 6 bases at V and 0 bases at J, with 12 bases in the middle. The length of the CDR3 is 15 residues. The DNA of the CDR3 is TGTGCCAGCAGGCCAGGGGACCTTAGCAATCAGCCCCAGCATTTT. Translation gives CASRPGDLSNQPQHF.

This clonotype was seen a few times. The V call is TRBV5-1, the J call TRBJ2-3, with D uncertain. V lost 7 bases and J 2 bases, leaving 11 bases between the germline ends. The CDR3 is 13 residues long. Germline V CDR1 and CDR2: SGHRS, YFSETQ. CDR3 nucleotide sequence: TGCGCCAGCCGGCCCATTACCACAGATACGCAGTATTTT. Encoded protein: CASRPITTDTQYF.

The chain carries TRBV28 and TRBJ2-1; tentative D call: TRBD2 (7 bases). This CDR3 comprises 13 residues. V dropped 7 bases and J dropped 4 bases, with 11 bases sitting between them. Germline CDR1 is MDHEN and CDR2 is SYDVKM. The CDR3 loop reads CASMGGPYNEQFF. In DNA form, the CDR3 reads TGTGCCAGCATGGGGGGGCCATACAATGAGCAGTTCTTC.